The sequence of this TCR beta chain was determined in a study of cytomegalovirus exposure and HLA in healthy donors. This clone has just a few counts. What it binds is unknown. Researchers ran the PCR with 60 Vbeta and 13 Jbeta primers. Only in-frame clones appear in the TCRdb table, and some are missing; sequencing was by immunoSEQ multiplex PCR. The repertoire has about 180,000 clones, about 79% of them found once; the top ten carry around 1.5%. There are 15 residues in the CDR3. Germline values: CDR1 LGHNA, CDR2 YNFKEQ. The V segment lost 3 bases and the J segment 5 bases; nucleotides outside the gene matches: 2. Study outcomes and limitations: TRBV6-2, TRBV6-3 and some other V segments were excluded as indistinguishable. A likely sequencing artifact accounted for one observed cluster of highly shared sequence variants. When the data were analyzed later, several of the most significant clusters appeared to be linked to common viral pathogens. It was reported that the classifier diagnosed cytomegalovirus status with high specificity and sensitivity in both the original and validation cohorts.

The clonotype was recovered from a man in his late teens or twenties in good health and CMV-seronegative. The J gene is TRBJ2-5, the V gene TRBV4-2; TRBD2 matches 14 bases. Input material: PBMCs. The CDR3 DNA reads TGTGCCAGCAGCCACCGACTAGCGGGGGGGGAGACCCAGTACTTC. It is translated as CASSHRLAGGETQYF.